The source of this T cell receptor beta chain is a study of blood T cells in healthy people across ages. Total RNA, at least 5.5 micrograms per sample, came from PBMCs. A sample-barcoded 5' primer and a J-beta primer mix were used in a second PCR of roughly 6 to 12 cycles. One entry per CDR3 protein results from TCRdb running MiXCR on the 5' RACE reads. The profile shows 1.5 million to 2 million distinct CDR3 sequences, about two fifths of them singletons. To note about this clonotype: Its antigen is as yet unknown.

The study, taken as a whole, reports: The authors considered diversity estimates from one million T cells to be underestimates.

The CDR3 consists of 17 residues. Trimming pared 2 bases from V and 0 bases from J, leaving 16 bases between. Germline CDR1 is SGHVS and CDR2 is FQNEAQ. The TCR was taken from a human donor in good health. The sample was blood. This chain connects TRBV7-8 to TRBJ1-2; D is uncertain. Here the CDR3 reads CASSLKSTDYPNYGYTF. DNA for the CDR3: TGTGCCAGCAGCTTAAAGAGCACAGACTACCCTAACTATGGCTACACCTTC.